This T cell receptor beta chain is from a study of lymphopenia after photon versus proton radiotherapy. Whole-study results and caveats: After lymphocyte nadir, photon-treated repertoires showed oligoclonal expansion, especially CD8+ Temra.

A word on this clone: Antigen: not known.

Generated by immunoSEQ multiplex PCR, the TCRdb table keeps only in-frame clones and is missing some. The data show 25,000 to 30,000 clones, approximately 90% seen once. Germline CDR1 is SQVTM and CDR2 is ANQGSEA. V lost 3 bases to trimming and J lost 7 bases, with 12 bases between them. CDR3 length: 12 amino acids. The rearrangement links TRBV29-1 to TRBJ2-5; no reliable D call. The material was peripheral blood, obtained from a patient treated with proton-based radiotherapy. This receptor was obtained from a woman aged 60-75 years with cholangiocarcinoma. Some clones in this sample may be carry-over from other donors' samples. The CDR3 coding sequence is TGCAGCGTTGATTTACTCTCAGGGACCCAGTACTTC. Residues: CSVDLLSGTQYF.